A single sample is the source of the 21 T cell receptor beta chains below, sequenced in a study of T cell repertoires in aging, cancer and after chemotherapy. Multiplex touch-down PCR with TRB-A/B primers amplified rearranged V-D-J TRB sequences. TCRdb used MiXCR to reprocess the multiplex PCR reads, holding one entry per CDR3 protein. The sample records 3,000 or so distinct CDR3 sequences, 33% being singletons. Peripheral blood genomic DNA, not sorted cells or RNA, was the template. Sequencing input: blood. The receptors here all came from a human donor with a solid tumor.

This clonotype came up a few times. This chain uses TRBV4-3 with TRBJ2-1, with 9 nucleotides matching TRBD2. The CDR3 covers 17 residues. Trimming at V came to 0 bases and at J to 3 bases, leaving 6 bases not matched to a gene. CDR1 is LGHNA, CDR2 YSLEER, per germline. The CDR3 nucleotides read TGCGCCAGCAGCCAAGACAGCCCAGCGGGGGGCTACAATGAGCAGTTCTTC. This gives the protein CASSQDSPAGGYNEQFF.

A note on this clonotype: This may be a read error, as it is one base from a much larger clone. The chain links TRBV6-5 to TRBJ1-2; 9 bases are a match to TRBD1. There are 15 residues in the CDR3. Trimming took 4 bases from V and 6 from J; bases not matched to a gene: 9. CDR1 and CDR2 from the germline V gene are MNHEY and SVGAGI. The CDR3 DNA sequence: TGTGCCAGCAGTTTGACCGGGACAGGGTTCCATGGCTACACCTTC. Its protein is CASSLTGTGFHGYTF.

There are a few counts of this clonotype. CDR3 nucleotide sequence: TGTGCCAGCAGTTACTCGATGGCGTTGTCACCGTTCAGCACAGATACGCAGTATTTT. This codes for CASSYSMALSPFSTDTQYF. The J gene is TRBJ2-3, the V gene TRBV6-2 or TRBV6-3; D not resolved. There are 19 residues in the CDR3. Germline V CDR1 and CDR2: MNHEY, SVGEGT. The germline V and J ends were trimmed by 0 bases and 0 bases, with 19 bases remaining between them.

This clonotype has a handful of counts. This chain joins TRBV6-5 and TRBJ1-2; a weak D match, TRBD1 (6 bases). Germline CDR1 is MNHEY and CDR2 is SVGAGI. CDR3 length: 14 residues. V lost 5 bases to trimming and J lost 0 bases, with 10 bases between them. CDR3 residues: CASSPGTTNYGYTF. Here the CDR3 DNA reads TGTGCCAGCAGTCCCGGGACAACTAACTATGGCTACACCTTC.

By sample fraction, this clonotype is medium-sized (0.01 to 0.1%). V usage is TRBV19 and J usage is TRBJ2-2, with TRBD2 matching over 12 bases. This CDR3 is 15 amino acids long. Germline CDR1 and CDR2: LNHDA and SQIVND (reference sequence). V shed 3 bases, J shed 5 bases, and the junction held 1 base outside the gene matches. The CDR3 region is CASSITSGGTGELFF. As DNA, the CDR3 is TGTGCCAGTAGTATCACTAGCGGGGGGACCGGGGAGCTGTTTTTT.

This clonotype was detected a few times. The V call is TRBV19, the J call TRBJ1-2; a weak D match, TRBD1 (6 bases). This CDR3 region has 14 residues. Germline lookup yields CDR1 LNHDA and CDR2 SQIVND (reference sequence). The V gene lost 6 bases and the J gene lost 5 bases, with 16 bases spanning the gap. CDR3 in DNA: TGTGCCAGTAGCCCCGGCAGGGGCGAGTATGGCTACACCTTC. Its protein is CASSPGRGEYGYTF. Looking up the rest from reference TRBV19 and TRBJ1-2 gives the full variable domain: DGGITQSPKYLFRKEGQNVTLSCEQNLNHDAMYWYRQDPGQGLRLIYYSQIVNDFQKGDIAEGYSVSREKKESFPLTVTSAQKNPTAFYLCASSPGRGEYGYTFGSGTRLTVV.

CDR3 DNA sequence: TGTGCCAGCAGTTACTCCGGGAGCAGTCCCATTCAGTACTTC. It yields the protein CASSYSGSSPIQYF. The J gene is TRBJ2-4, the V gene TRBV6-2 or TRBV6-3, with a possible D match to TRBD2 (6 bases). The CDR3 is 14 amino acids. Per the germline V gene, CDR1 is MNHEY and CDR2 is SVGEGT. V was shortened by 0 bases and J by 9 bases, with 12 bases between the two germline ends.

The rearrangement links TRBV20-1 to TRBJ2-5; TRBD1 is a possible D gene (5 bases). CDR3 length: 12 amino acids. V lost 2 bases, J lost 2 bases, and 6 bases lay in between. Germline lookup yields CDR1 DFQATT and CDR2 SNEGSKA (reference sequence). The CDR3 sequence is CSARQGQETQYF. CDR3 nucleotides: TGCAGTGCTAGACAGGGACAAGAGACCCAGTACTTC.

The chain has TRBV7-2 and TRBJ2-7; 10 bases match TRBD2. CDR1 and CDR2 from the germline V gene are SGHTA and FQGNSA. V trimming: 3 bases; J trimming: 6 bases; junction bases outside the gene matches: 2. The CDR3 is 13 amino acids. CDR3: CASSFSSGGEQYF. In nucleotides, the CDR3 is TGTGCCAGCAGCTTTTCTAGCGGGGGCGAGCAGTACTTC. Together with reference TRBV7-2 and TRBJ2-7, the CDR3 gives the full variable domain: GAGVSQSPSNKVTEKGKDVELRCDPISGHTALYWYRQSLGQGLEFLIYFQGNSAPDKSGLPSDRFSAERTGGSVSTLTIQRTQQEDSAVYLCASSFSSGGEQYFGPGTRLTVT.

The CDR3 nucleotides are TGTGCCTCTACGACTAGCGGAGTTCAAGAGACCCAGTACTTC. This sequence encodes CASTTSGVQETQYF. V gene TRBV5-4 combines with J gene TRBJ2-5; TRBD2 matches 9 bases. Germline loops: CDR1 SGHNT, CDR2 YYREEE (reference sequence). The CDR3 is 14 amino acids. V trimming: 10 bases; J trimming: 2 bases; junction bases outside the gene matches: 9.

In regard to this clonotype: Possible read error: a much larger clone is one base away. The chain carries TRBV11-1 and TRBJ2-5; D gene ambiguous. The CDR3 covers 13 residues. The germline V gene has CDR1 SGHAT and CDR2 FQDESV (reference sequence). V was clipped by 8 bases and J by 2 bases, with 12 bases between them. The DNA of the CDR3 is TGTGCCAGCGGCCGTAGTATGCAAGAGACCCAGTACTTC. As protein: CASGRSMQETQYF.

This clonotype was seen a handful of times. This chain links TRBV7-9 with TRBJ2-3, with D possibly TRBD2 on 6 matching bases. Germline CDR1 reads SEHNR; CDR2 reads FQNEAQ (reference sequence). Trimming took off 0 bases at V and 4 bases at J, with 8 bases between the two ends. There are 14 residues in the CDR3. The CDR3 loop reads CASSLASGSDTQYF. CDR3 DNA sequence: TGTGCCAGCAGCTTAGCTAGCGGTTCAGATACGCAGTATTTT.

This rearrangement joins TRBV5-4 to TRBJ1-2; D is possibly TRBD1 (5 bases). CDR1 and CDR2 (germline): SGHNT, YYREEE (reference sequence). The CDR3 extends over 15 amino acids. Trimming removed 1 base from V and 6 bases from J, with 16 bases in between. The CDR3 coding sequence is TGTGCCAGCAGCTTGTTTAGGGGAGAGAAGGATGGCTACACCTTC. Translation gives CASSLFRGEKDGYTF.

V usage is TRBV28 and J usage is TRBJ1-2, with 8 bases that match TRBD1. Trimming at V came to 6 bases and at J to 4 bases, leaving 10 bases not matched to a gene. CDR1 and CDR2 from the germline V gene are MDHEN and SYDVKM. The CDR3 has 15 amino acids. The CDR3 sequence is CASRPRQGLVYGYTF. The DNA of the CDR3 is TGTGCCAGCAGACCAAGACAGGGGTTAGTCTATGGCTACACCTTC.

This clonotype was detected a few times. The chain uses TRBV19 and TRBJ1-5; D remains ambiguous. Trimming shortened V by 5 bases and J by 2 bases, and 16 bases separated the two germline ends. The CDR3 has 16 amino acids. CDR1 and CDR2 (germline): LNHDA, SQIVND (reference sequence). The CDR3 DNA sequence: TGTGCCAGTAGTCCCTCCGACCGGAAAGGCAATCAGCCCCAGCATTTT. This gives the protein CASSPSDRKGNQPQHF.

The V call is TRBV10-2, the J call TRBJ2-1; the D is unclear. V lost 6 bases, J lost 4 bases, and 10 bases lay in between. This CDR3 contains 13 residues. CDR1 is WSHSY and CDR2 is SAAADI in the germline V gene. The CDR3 loop reads CASRVGFYNEQFF. The CDR3 nucleotides read TGCGCCAGCAGGGTAGGATTTTACAATGAGCAGTTCTTC.

The genes are TRBV18 and TRBJ1-2; TRBD1 agrees at 8 bases. CDR1 and CDR2 from the germline V gene are KGHSH and LQKENI. The V and J ends lost 6 bases and 2 bases, in that order; junction bases with no gene match: 5. There are 14 residues in the CDR3. This CDR3 is CASSDRGRNYGYTF. The CDR3 DNA reads TGTGCCAGCTCCGACAGGGGAAGAAACTATGGCTACACCTTC. Using reference TRBV18 and TRBJ1-2 for the parts outside the CDR3, the full variable domain is NAGVMQNPRHLVRRRGQEARLRCSPMKGHSHVYWYRQLPEEGLKFMVYLQKENIIDESGMPKERFSAEFPKEGPSILRIQQVVRGDSAAYFCASSDRGRNYGYTFGSGTRLTVV.

The chain carries TRBV7-2 and TRBJ1-1; D is undetermined. V was clipped by 2 bases and J by 0 bases, with 7 bases between them. This CDR3 spans 14 amino acids. Germline V CDR1 and CDR2: SGHTA, FQGNSA. The CDR3 protein is CASSLWNMNTEAFF. The CDR3 DNA is TGTGCCAGCAGCTTATGGAACATGAACACTGAAGCTTTCTTT.

This chain joins TRBV7-6 and TRBJ1-3, with unresolved D. The V end was cut by 1 base, the J end by 4 bases, with 8 bases between. There are 14 residues in the CDR3. From germline, CDR1 is SGHVS and CDR2 FNYEAQ. The CDR3 loop reads CASSLDSGGNTIYF. CDR3 DNA: TGTGCCAGCAGCTTAGATTCGGGCGGAAACACCATATATTTT.

This clonotype is judged medium-sized. CDR3 nucleotides: TGTGCCAGCAACCGGGGGGGCTTCGATGAGCAGTTCTTC. It encodes CASNRGGFDEQFF. The rearrangement joins TRBV6-5 to TRBJ2-1; 8 bases are a match to TRBD2. This CDR3 comprises 13 residues. CDR1 is MNHEY, CDR2 SVGAGI, per germline. V lost 7 bases to trimming and J lost 8 bases; unmatched junction nucleotides: 7.

In this sample, this clonotype turned up a few times. The gene calls are TRBV6-1 and TRBJ1-3; D is ambiguous. The V gene lost 9 bases and the J gene lost 2 bases, with 11 bases spanning the gap. Germline V gene lookup returns CDR1 MNHNS and CDR2 SASEGT. The CDR3 is made up of 13 amino acids. The DNA of the CDR3 is TGTGCCAGTGGAACTCGGCCTGGAAACACCATATATTTT. The encoded protein is CASGTRPGNTIYF.